This TCR beta chain was retrieved from a study of T cell changes during pregnancy in multiple sclerosis. V was shortened by 0 bases and J by 3 bases, with 10 bases between the two germline ends. Germline lookup yields CDR1 SGHRS and CDR2 YFSETQ. CDR3 length: 14 residues. Data came from immunoSEQ multiplex PCR; TCRdb stores just in-frame clones and leaves some out. The sample gives tens of thousands of clones, 92% of which show up once; roughly 0.6% is in the top ten. This chain joins TRBV5-1 and TRBJ2-7; maybe TRBD1 (6 bases). The material sequenced was CD4+ T cells from peripheral blood mononuclear cells, taken after pregnancy. This clonotype was sampled from a female donor in good health, enrolled as a control in a pregnancy study. CDR3 loop: CASSLGVQGYEQYF. CDR3 nucleotide sequence: TGCGCCAGCAGCTTGGGGGTACAGGGCTACGAGCAGTACTTC.